A selection of T cell receptor beta chains follows, all from one sample in a study of radiotherapy plus CTLA-4 blockade in lung cancer. The protocol was immunoSEQ multiplex PCR, while the TCRdb copy is restricted to in-frame clones and leaves out a portion. Here the sample spans about 80,000 clones, approximately 80% being singletons. The material sequenced was peripheral blood, taken from a patient treated with radiotherapy plus ipilimumab. These receptors originate from a human donor with non-small cell lung cancer who had stable disease on radiotherapy plus ipilimumab. Each CDR3 is given with its conserved first and last residue. D genes are given only for firm matches. Some rows mark clone size as missing; the rest say once, few, many or name a class of expanded clone.

TRBJ1-1	NA	TRBV28	NA	CATVYGTEAFF	TGTGCCACCGTCTATGGGACTGAAGCTTTCTTT
TRBJ1-2	TRBD1	TRBV6-5	once	CASRRGQRGYTF	TGTGCCAGCAGAAGGGGACAGAGGGGCTACACCTTC
TRBJ2-1	NA	TRBV5-4	NA	CASSSIRDGGFF	TGTGCCAGCAGCTCGATCCGGGACGGTGGCTTCTTC
TRBJ2-3	NA	TRBV14	NA	CASSRQSVSPQYF	TGTGCCAGCAGCCGCCAGTCGGTGAGTCCGCAGTATTTT
TRBJ2-2	NA	TRBV2	NA	CASRGYRNTGELFF	TGTGCCAGCAGGGGCTACAGAAACACCGGGGAGCTGTTTTTT
TRBJ2-2	NA	TRBV9	NA	CASSVVGVSTGELFF	TGTGCCAGCAGCGTAGTCGGGGTTTCCACCGGGGAGCTGTTTTTT
TRBJ1-5	NA	TRBV27	NA	CASSSGYNQPQHF	TGTGCCAGCAGTTCCGGCTACAATCAGCCCCAGCATTTT
TRBJ1-2	NA	TRBV29-1	NA	CSVYVYGYTF	TGCAGCGTTTACGTCTATGGCTACACCTTC
TRBJ1-4	TRBD1	TRBV9	NA	CASSSGGATNEKLFF	TGTGCCAGCAGCTCAGGGGGGGCAACTAATGAAAAACTGTTTTTT
TRBJ2-5	NA	TRBV4-2	NA	CASSLKGTEETQYF	TGTGCCAGCAGCCTCAAAGGGACGGAAGAGACCCAGTACTTC
TRBJ2-2	NA	TRBV29-1	NA	CSVDVSNTGELFF	TGCAGCGTTGATGTATCGAACACCGGGGAGCTGTTTTTT
TRBJ2-2	NA	TRBV7-2	NA	CASSPKSELFF	TGTGCCAGCAGCCCCAAAAGCGAGCTGTTTTTT
TRBJ2-1	NA	TRBV7-8	NA	CASSLQTGNEQFF	TGTGCCAGCAGCTTGCAAACCGGCAATGAGCAGTTCTTC
TRBJ2-7	TRBD2	TRBV7-8	NA	CASSHPGTNAEQYF	TGTGCCAGCAGCCACCCCGGGACTAATGCCGAGCAGTACTTC
TRBJ2-3	NA	TRBV7-3	few	CASSVTDTQYF	TGTGCCAGCAGTGTCACAGATACGCAGTATTTT
TRBJ1-1	NA	TRBV27	NA	CASSRGGVRGTEAFF	TGTGCCAGCAGTAGGGGGGGCGTAAGAGGGACTGAAGCTTTCTTT
TRBJ2-5	NA	TRBV5-1	NA	CASSLGLNGAETQYF	TGCGCCAGCAGCCTAGGCCTCAATGGGGCAGAGACCCAGTACTTC
TRBJ2-7	TRBD1	TRBV30	NA	CAWTQGWDSLSYEQYF	TGTGCCTGGACCCAAGGTTGGGACAGCCTCTCCTACGAGCAGTACTTC
TRBJ2-2	NA	TRBV4-1	NA	CASSQGGANTGELFF	TGCGCCAGCAGCCAAGGGGGAGCGAACACCGGGGAGCTGTTTTTT
TRBJ1-3	NA	TRBV30	NA	CAWSGTTGNTIYF	TGTGCCTGGAGTGGGACAACTGGAAACACCATATATTTT
TRBJ1-4	NA	TRBV6-6	few	CASSDSDPTNEKLFF	TGTGCCAGCAGCGACAGTGACCCTACTAATGAAAAACTGTTTTTT
TRBJ2-2	NA	TRBV11-3	once	CASSLDLVGGGTGELFF	TGTGCCAGCAGCTTAGATCTCGTGGGAGGAGGCACCGGGGAGCTGTTTTTT
TRBJ2-7	NA	TRBV5-4	NA	CASSLWQGMNEQYF	TGTGCCAGCAGCTTGTGGCAGGGGATGAACGAGCAGTACTTC
TRBJ2-7	NA	TRBV7-9	few	CASSWDMGPSYEQYF	TGTGCCAGCAGCTGGGACATGGGGCCCTCCTACGAGCAGTACTTC
TRBJ2-7	NA	TRBV27	NA	CASSPQGHEQYF	TGTGCCAGCAGTCCCCAGGGGCACGAGCAGTACTTC
TRBJ1-2	NA	TRBV6-5	NA	CASTTMSGRRGYTF	TGTGCCAGCACCACCATGAGCGGTAGAAGGGGCTACACCTTC
TRBJ1-2	NA	TRBV11-2	NA	CASSLALDSFGYTF	TGTGCCAGCAGTCTAGCCCTGGACAGTTTCGGCTACACCTTC
TRBJ1-5	NA	TRBV28	NA	CASSLGGVQPQHF	TGTGCCAGCAGTTTAGGGGGAGTTCAGCCCCAGCATTTT
TRBJ2-5	NA	TRBV4-2	NA	CASSQDRQLQETQYF	TGTGCCAGCAGCCAAGATAGACAGCTACAAGAGACCCAGTACTTC
TRBJ1-6	TRBD1	TRBV4-1	once	CASSQRLATGTGTSPLHF	TGCGCCAGCAGCCAAAGGCTGGCAACAGGGACAGGGACCTCACCCCTCCACTTT
TRBJ2-7	NA	TRBV2	NA	CASSFQGGNSYEQYF	TGTGCCAGCAGTTTCCAGGGTGGAAACTCCTACGAGCAGTACTTC
TRBJ2-2	NA	TRBV5-1	NA	CASSNLVTGELFF	TGCGCCAGCAGCAACCTTGTCACCGGGGAGCTGTTTTTT
TRBJ2-2	NA	TRBV25-1	NA	CASSSAGAGTGELFF	TGTGCCAGCAGTTCGGCAGGGGCGGGCACCGGGGAGCTGTTTTTT
TRBJ1-1	NA	TRBV7-9	NA	CASSLDPNTEAFF	TGTGCCAGCAGCTTAGATCCGAACACTGAAGCTTTCTTT
TRBJ1-3	NA	TRBV28	NA	CASSPGNTIYF	TGTGCCAGCAGCCCTGGAAACACCATATATTTT
TRBJ2-7	NA	TRBV12-2	once	CASRFRTPAGAELAGGPEQYF	TGTGCAAGTCGCTTCAGGACCCCGGCGGGGGCAGAACTAGCGGGAGGTCCCGAGCAGTACTTC
TRBJ1-3	NA	TRBV9	NA	CASSVGSGNTIYF	TGTGCCAGCAGCGTAGGGTCTGGAAACACCATATATTTT
TRBJ1-1	NA	TRBV19	NA	CASSELGGTEAFF	TGTGCCAGTAGTGAACTGGGGGGCACTGAAGCTTTCTTT
TRBJ2-1	TRBD2	TRBV9	once	CASSVGGGSSYNEQFF	TGTGCCAGCAGCGTAGGGGGCGGGAGCTCCTACAATGAGCAGTTCTTC
TRBJ1-5	NA	TRBV28	NA	CASSLSLKGGRSWQPQHF	TGTGCCAGCAGTTTATCTTTAAAAGGCGGCCGTTCTTGGCAGCCCCAGCATTTT
TRBJ2-5	NA	TRBV27	NA	CASSYGQGGETQYF	TGTGCCAGCAGTTATGGACAGGGAGGGGAGACCCAGTACTTC
TRBJ2-5	TRBD1	TRBV30	NA	CAWSPGTGGAETQYF	TGTGCCTGGAGTCCCGGGACAGGGGGGGCAGAGACCCAGTACTTC
TRBJ2-3	TRBD2	TRBV19	NA	CASRVAGGTDTQYF	TGTGCCAGTAGGGTAGCGGGGGGCACAGATACGCAGTATTTT
TRBJ2-3	NA	TRBV5-1	NA	CASSPDVTADTQYF	TGCGCCAGCAGCCCCGATGTCACCGCAGATACGCAGTATTTT
TRBJ2-7	TRBD2	TRBV7-9	NA	CASSLSGGLSYEQYF	TGTGCCAGCAGCTTAAGCGGGGGGCTCTCCTACGAGCAGTACTTC
TRBJ2-1	TRBD1	TRBV7-8	once	CASSLERTTGAYNEQFF	TGTGCCAGCAGCTTAGAGAGGACCACAGGGGCCTACAATGAGCAGTTCTTC
TRBJ2-4	TRBD1	TRBV9	NA	CASSVNPNDRGAKNIQYF	TGTGCCAGCAGCGTAAACCCCAACGACAGGGGGGCCAAAAACATTCAGTACTTC
TRBJ2-1	NA	TRBV27	once	CASSLRGYNEQFF	TGTGCCAGCAGTTTACGGGGGTACAATGAGCAGTTCTTC
TRBJ2-3	NA	TRBV7-2	NA	CASSSDGSGDTQYF	TGTGCCAGCAGCTCAGACGGGAGTGGAGATACGCAGTATTTT
TRBJ1-6	NA	TRBV7-6	once	CASSPLKGENSPLHF	TGTGCCAGCAGCCCTCTAAAGGGCGAAAATTCACCCCTCCACTTT
TRBJ1-1	NA	TRBV27	NA	CASRDFYRGTEAFF	TGTGCCTCCCGGGACTTCTACCGTGGCACTGAAGCTTTCTTT